This T cell receptor beta chain is drawn from a study of cytomegalovirus exposure and HLA in healthy donors. The wider study: It was reported in a later analysis that the same platform had been used for the 120 or so validation repertoires as for the 550 to 700 first-cohort repertoires. General study results and limits: Altogether, 164 TCR beta chains were recorded as cytomegalovirus-associated. The tendency of first-cohort TCR clusters to co-occur in the roughly 110 validation repertoires was identified by a subsequent analysis.

Points on this clone: Its antigen is undetermined.

V lost 5 bases, J lost 5 bases, and 6 bases stayed unmatched. This CDR3 spans 13 amino acids. Germline assignment: CDR1 MNHEY and CDR2 SMNVEV (reference sequence). Generated by immunoSEQ multiplex PCR, the TCRdb table keeps only in-frame clones and is missing some. The sample records more than 95,000 clones, 88% being singletons. Sequenced: PBMCs. This receptor was taken from a man aged 18 to 35 in good health and CMV-seronegative. This rearrangement joins TRBV27 to TRBJ2-7; 7 bases map to TRBD1. The CDR3 spells CASSTGQTHEQYF. Written as DNA, the CDR3 is TGTGCCAGCAGTACGGGACAGACCCACGAGCAGTACTTC.